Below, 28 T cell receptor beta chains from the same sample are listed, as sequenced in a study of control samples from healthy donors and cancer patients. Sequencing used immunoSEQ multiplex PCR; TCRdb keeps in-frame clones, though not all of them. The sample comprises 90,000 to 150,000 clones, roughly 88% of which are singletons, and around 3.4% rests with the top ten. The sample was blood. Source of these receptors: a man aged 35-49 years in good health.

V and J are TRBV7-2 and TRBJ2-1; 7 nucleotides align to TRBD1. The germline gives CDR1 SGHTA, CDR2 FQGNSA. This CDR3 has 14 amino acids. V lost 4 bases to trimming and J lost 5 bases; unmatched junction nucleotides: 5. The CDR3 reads CASSSPGQNNEQFF. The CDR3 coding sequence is TGTGCCAGCAGCTCTCCGGGACAGAACAATGAGCAGTTCTTC. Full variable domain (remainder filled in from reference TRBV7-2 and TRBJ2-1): GAGVSQSPSNKVTEKGKDVELRCDPISGHTALYWYRQSLGQGLEFLIYFQGNSAPDKSGLPSDRFSAERTGGSVSTLTIQRTQQEDSAVYLCASSSPGQNNEQFFGPGTRLTVL.

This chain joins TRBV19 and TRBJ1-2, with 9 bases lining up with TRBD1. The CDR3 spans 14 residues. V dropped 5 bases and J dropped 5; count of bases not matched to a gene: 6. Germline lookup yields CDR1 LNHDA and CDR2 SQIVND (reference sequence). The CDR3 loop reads CASSAGTGFYGYTF. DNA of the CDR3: TGTGCCAGTAGTGCCGGGACAGGGTTTTATGGCTACACCTTC.

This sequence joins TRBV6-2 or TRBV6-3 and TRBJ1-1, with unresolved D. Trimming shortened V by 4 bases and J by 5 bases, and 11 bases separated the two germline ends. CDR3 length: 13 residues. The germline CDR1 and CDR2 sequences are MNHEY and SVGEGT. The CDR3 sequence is CASSWKVWTEAFF. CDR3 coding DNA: TGTGCCAGCAGTTGGAAGGTTTGGACTGAAGCTTTCTTT.

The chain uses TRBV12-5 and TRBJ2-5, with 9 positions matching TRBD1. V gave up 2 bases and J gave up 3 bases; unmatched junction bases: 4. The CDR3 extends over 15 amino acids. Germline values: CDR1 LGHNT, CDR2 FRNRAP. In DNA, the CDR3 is TGTGCTAGTGGTTTGCCCCGGACAGGGGAAGAGACCCAGTACTTC. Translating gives CASGLPRTGEETQYF.

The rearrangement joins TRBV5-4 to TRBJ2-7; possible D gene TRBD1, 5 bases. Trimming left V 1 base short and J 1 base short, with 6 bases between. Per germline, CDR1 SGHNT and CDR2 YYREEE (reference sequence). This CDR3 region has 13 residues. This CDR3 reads CASSLKGSYEQYF. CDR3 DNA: TGTGCCAGCAGCTTGAAGGGGTCCTACGAGCAGTACTTC.

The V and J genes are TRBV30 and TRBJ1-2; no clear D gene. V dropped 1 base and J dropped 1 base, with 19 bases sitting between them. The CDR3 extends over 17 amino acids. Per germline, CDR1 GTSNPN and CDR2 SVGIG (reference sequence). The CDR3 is CAWSARLLRFLNYGYTF. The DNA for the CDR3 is TGTGCCTGGAGTGCACGCTTACTGAGATTTCTTAACTATGGCTACACCTTC.

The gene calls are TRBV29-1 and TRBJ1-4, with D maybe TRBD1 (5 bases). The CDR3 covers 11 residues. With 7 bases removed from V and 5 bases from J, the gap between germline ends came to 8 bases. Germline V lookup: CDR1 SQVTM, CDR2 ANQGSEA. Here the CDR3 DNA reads TGCAGCGCCGGGGGGAATGAAAAACTGTTTTTT. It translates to CSAGGNEKLFF. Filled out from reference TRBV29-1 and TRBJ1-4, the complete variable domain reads SAVISQKPSRDICQRGTSLTIQCQVDSQVTMMFWYRQQPGQSLTLIATANQGSEATYESGFVIDKFPISRPNLTFSTLTVSNMSPEDSSIYLCSAGGNEKLFFGSGTQLSVL.

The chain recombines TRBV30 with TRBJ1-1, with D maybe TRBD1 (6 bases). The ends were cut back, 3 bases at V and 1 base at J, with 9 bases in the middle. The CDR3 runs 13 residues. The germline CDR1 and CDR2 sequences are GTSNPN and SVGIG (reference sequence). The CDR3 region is CAWRQGPNTEAFF. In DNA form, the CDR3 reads TGTGCCTGGAGACAGGGCCCGAACACTGAAGCTTTCTTT.

CDR3 sequence reads: CASSRAGTETQYF. The DNA for the CDR3 is TGTGCCAGCAGCCGAGCAGGGACGGAGACCCAGTACTTC. The chain recombines TRBV5-5 with TRBJ2-5; D tentatively fits TRBD1 or TRBD2 (5 bases each). The CDR3 is 13 residues long. CDR1 SGHKS and CDR2 YYEKEE come from the germline V gene (reference sequence). V shed 4 bases and J shed 5 bases, with 12 bases lying between them.

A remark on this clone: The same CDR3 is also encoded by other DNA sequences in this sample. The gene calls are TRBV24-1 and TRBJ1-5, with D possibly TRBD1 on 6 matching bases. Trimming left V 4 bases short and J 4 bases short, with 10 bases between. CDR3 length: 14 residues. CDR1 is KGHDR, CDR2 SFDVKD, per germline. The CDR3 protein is CATSDLQGNQPQHF. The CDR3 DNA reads TGTGCCACCAGTGACCTACAGGGAAATCAGCCCCAGCATTTT.

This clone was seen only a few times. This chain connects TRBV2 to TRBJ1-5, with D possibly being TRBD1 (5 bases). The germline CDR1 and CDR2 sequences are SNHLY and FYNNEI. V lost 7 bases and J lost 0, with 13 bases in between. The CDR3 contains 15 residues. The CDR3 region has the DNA TGTGCCAGCAAGTCAGGGACTCTTAGCAATCAGCCCCAGCATTTT. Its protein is CASKSGTLSNQPQHF.

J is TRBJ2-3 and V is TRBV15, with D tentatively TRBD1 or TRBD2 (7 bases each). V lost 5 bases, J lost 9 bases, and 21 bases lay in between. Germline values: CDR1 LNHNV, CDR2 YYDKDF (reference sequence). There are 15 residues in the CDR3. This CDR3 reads CATSGTDRRGGTQYF. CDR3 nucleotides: TGTGCCACCAGCGGAACGGACAGGAGGGGGGGCACGCAGTATTTT. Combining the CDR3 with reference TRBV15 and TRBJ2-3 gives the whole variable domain DAMVIQNPRYQVTQFGKPVTLSCSQTLNHNVMYWYQQKSSQAPKLLFHYYDKDFNNEADTPDNFQSRRPNTSFCFLDIRSPGLGDTAMYLCATSGTDRRGGTQYFGPGTRLTVL.

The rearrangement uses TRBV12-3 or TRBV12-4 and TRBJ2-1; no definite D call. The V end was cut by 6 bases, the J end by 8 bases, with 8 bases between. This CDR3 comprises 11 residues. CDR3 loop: CASSPRDEQFF. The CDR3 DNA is TGTGCCAGCAGCCCCCGGGATGAGCAGTTCTTC.

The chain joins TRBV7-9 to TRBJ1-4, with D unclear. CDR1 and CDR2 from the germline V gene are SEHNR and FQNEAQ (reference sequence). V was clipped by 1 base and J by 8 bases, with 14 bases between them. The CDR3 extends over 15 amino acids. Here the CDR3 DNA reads TGTGCCAGCAGCTTAGATTTCCTTTTTGGGGAAAAACTGTTTTTT. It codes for CASSLDFLFGEKLFF.

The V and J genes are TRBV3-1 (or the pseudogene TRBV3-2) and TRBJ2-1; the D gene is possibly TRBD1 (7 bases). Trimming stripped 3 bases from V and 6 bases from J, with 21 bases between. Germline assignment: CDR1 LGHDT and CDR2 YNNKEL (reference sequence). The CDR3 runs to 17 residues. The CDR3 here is CASSHTLRTQGGNEQFF. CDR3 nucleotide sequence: TGTGCCAGCAGCCACACCCTCAGGACCCAGGGGGGCAATGAGCAGTTCTTC.

Here the CDR3 DNA reads TGCGCCAGCAGCTTTGCCCCAGGACAGCAGATGAACACTGAAGCTTTCTTT. Encoded protein: CASSFAPGQQMNTEAFF. The rearrangement uses TRBV5-1 and TRBJ1-1, with D perhaps TRBD1 (6 bases). Germline CDR1 and CDR2: SGHRS and YFSETQ. Deletions cut 2 bases from V and 0 bases from J, with 17 bases between. The CDR3 consists of 17 residues. Looking up the rest from reference TRBV5-1 and TRBJ1-1 gives the full variable domain: KAGVTQTPRYLIKTRGQQVTLSCSPISGHRSVSWYQQTPGQGLQFLFEYFSETQRNKGNFPGRFSGRQFSNSRSEMNVSTLELGDSALYLCASSFAPGQQMNTEAFFGQGTRLTVV.

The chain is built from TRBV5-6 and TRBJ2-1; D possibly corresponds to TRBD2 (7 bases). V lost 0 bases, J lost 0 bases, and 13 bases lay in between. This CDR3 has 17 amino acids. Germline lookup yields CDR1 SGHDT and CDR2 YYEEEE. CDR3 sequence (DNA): TGTGCCAGCAGCTTGGCGGGGGGCCTCATCTCCTACAATGAGCAGTTCTTC. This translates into CASSLAGGLISYNEQFF.

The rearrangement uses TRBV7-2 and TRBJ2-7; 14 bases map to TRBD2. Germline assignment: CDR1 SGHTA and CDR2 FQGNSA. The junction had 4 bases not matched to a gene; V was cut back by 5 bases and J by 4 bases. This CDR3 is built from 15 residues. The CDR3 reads CASSPRTSGGYEQYF. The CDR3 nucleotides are TGTGCCAGCAGCCCGAGGACTAGCGGGGGGTACGAGCAGTACTTC. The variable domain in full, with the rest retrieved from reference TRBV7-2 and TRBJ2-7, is GAGVSQSPSNKVTEKGKDVELRCDPISGHTALYWYRQSLGQGLEFLIYFQGNSAPDKSGLPSDRFSAERTGGSVSTLTIQRTQQEDSAVYLCASSPRTSGGYEQYFGPGTRLTVT.

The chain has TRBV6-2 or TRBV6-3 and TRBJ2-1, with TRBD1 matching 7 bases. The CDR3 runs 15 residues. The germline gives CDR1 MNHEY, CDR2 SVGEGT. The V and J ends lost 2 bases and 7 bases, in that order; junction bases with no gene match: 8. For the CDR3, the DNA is TGTGCCAGCAGTTACCGGACGACAGGGAAGAATGAGCAGTTCTTC. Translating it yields CASSYRTTGKNEQFF.

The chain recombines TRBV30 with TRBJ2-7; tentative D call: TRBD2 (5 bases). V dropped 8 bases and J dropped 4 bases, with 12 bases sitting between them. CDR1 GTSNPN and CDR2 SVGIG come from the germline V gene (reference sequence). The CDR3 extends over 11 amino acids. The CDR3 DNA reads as TGTGCCGGGCGGGCTGGGTACGAGCAGTACTTC. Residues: CAGRAGYEQYF. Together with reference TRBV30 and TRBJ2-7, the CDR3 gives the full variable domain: SQTIHQWPATLVQPVGSPLSLECTVEGTSNPNLYWYRQAAGRGLQLLFYSVGIGQISSEVPQNLSASRPQDRQFILSSKKLLLSDSGFYLCAGRAGYEQYFGPGTRLTVT.

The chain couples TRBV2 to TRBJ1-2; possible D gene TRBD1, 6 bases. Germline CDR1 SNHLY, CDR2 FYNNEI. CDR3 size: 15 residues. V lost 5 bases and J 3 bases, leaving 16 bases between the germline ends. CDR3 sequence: CASSPRGTIYYGYTF. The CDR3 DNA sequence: TGTGCCAGCAGTCCTAGGGGGACAATATACTATGGCTACACCTTC.

CDR3 region: CASSKGTVSQPQHF. In nucleotides, the CDR3 is TGTGCCAGCAGCAAGGGGACCGTAAGTCAGCCCCAGCATTTT. The gene calls are TRBV21-1 and TRBJ1-5. TRBV21-1 is a pseudogene locus. The CDR3 has 14 amino acids.

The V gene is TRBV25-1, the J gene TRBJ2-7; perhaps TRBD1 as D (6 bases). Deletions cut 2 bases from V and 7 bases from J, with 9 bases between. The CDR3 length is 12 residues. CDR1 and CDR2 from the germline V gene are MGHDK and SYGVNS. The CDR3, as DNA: TGTGCCAGCAGTGAACCAGGGGTTGAGCAGTACTTC. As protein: CASSEPGVEQYF.

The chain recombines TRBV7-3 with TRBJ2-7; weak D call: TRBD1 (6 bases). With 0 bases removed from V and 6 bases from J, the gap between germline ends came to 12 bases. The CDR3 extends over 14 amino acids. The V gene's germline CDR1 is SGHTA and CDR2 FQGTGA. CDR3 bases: TGTGCCAGCAGCTTAACCCCGAGGGGGAGCGAGCAGTACTTC. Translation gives CASSLTPRGSEQYF.

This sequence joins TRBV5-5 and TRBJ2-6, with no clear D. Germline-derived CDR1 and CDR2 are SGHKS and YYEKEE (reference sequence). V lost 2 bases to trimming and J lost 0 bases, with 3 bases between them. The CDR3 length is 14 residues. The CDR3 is CASSLLSGANVLTF. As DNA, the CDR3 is TGTGCCAGCAGCTTACTCTCTGGGGCCAACGTCCTGACTTTC.

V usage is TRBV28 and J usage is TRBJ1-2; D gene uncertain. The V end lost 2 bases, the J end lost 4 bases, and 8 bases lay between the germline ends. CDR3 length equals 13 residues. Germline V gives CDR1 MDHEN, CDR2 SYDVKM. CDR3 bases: TGTGCCAGCAGTTTAGCCGAAGTCTATGGCTACACCTTC. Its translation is CASSLAEVYGYTF.

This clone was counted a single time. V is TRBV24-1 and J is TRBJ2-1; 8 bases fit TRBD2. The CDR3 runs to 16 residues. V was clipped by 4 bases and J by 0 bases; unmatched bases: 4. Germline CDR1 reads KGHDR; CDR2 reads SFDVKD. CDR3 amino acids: CATSEIAGSSYNEQFF. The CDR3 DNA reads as TGTGCCACCAGTGAAATAGCGGGGAGCTCCTACAATGAGCAGTTCTTC.

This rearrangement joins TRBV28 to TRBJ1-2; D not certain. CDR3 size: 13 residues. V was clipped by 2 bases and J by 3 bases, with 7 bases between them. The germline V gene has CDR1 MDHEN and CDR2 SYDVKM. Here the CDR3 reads CASSLAGYYGYTF. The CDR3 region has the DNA TGTGCCAGCAGTTTAGCAGGATACTATGGCTACACCTTC.